The entry that follows covers one T cell receptor beta chain sequence. Each CDR3 protein is one row after TCRdb ran MiXCR on the 5' RACE reads. Of over 95,000 distinct CDR3 sequences listed, approximately 18% are singletons. The data were obtained in a study of T cells of healthy individuals. The CDR3 sequence is 17 residues long. CDR1 MNHEY and CDR2 SVGEGT come from the germline V gene. J lost 0 bases, V lost 7 bases, and 14 bases had no gene match. The chain links TRBV6-2 or TRBV6-3 to TRBJ1-1, with 7 bases fitting TRBD1. The sequence was obtained from a human donor in good health. The CDR3 sequence: CASKGQFFSPMNTEAFF. CDR3 in DNA: TGTGCCAGCAAGGGACAGTTTTTCTCACCCATGAACACTGAAGCTTTCTTT.